This paragraph covers one T cell receptor beta chain sequence. This specimen belongs to a study of T cell clones after liver transplantation. Germline CDR1 LNHDA, CDR2 SQIVND (reference sequence). The length of the CDR3 is 17 residues. V was trimmed by 3 bases and J by 0 bases, leaving 16 bases between them. TCRdb's table, derived via immunoSEQ multiplex PCR, lists solely in-frame clones and lacks some. Among 24,000 or so clones listed, more than 60% were seen once. The TCR sequence derives from a human donor who received a liver transplant. The input for sequencing was CD4+ T cells from blood, taken before liver transplant. This chain joins TRBV19 and TRBJ2-3, with D maybe TRBD1 (6 bases). The CDR3 region has the DNA TGTGCCAGTAGTATTATCTCAGGGGTCACTAGCACAGATACGCAGTATTTT. Amino acid sequence: CASSIISGVTSTDTQYF. Based on the CDR3 plus reference TRBV19 and TRBJ2-3, the full variable domain is DGGITQSPKYLFRKEGQNVTLSCEQNLNHDAMYWYRQDPGQGLRLIYYSQIVNDFQKGDIAEGYSVSREKKESFPLTVTSAQKNPTAFYLCASSIISGVTSTDTQYFGPGTRLTVL.